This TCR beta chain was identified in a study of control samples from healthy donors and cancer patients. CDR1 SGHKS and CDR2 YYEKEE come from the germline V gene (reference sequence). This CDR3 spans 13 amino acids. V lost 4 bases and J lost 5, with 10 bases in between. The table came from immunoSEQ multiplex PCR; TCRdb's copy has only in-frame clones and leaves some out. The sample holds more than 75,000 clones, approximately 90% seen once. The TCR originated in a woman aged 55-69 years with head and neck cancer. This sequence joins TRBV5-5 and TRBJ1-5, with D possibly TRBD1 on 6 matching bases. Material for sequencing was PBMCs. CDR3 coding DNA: TGTGCCAGCAGCGCCGGGGGCCATCAGCCCCAGCATTTT. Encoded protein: CASSAGGHQPQHF. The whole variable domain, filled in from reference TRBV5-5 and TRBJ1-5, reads DAGVTQSPTHLIKTRGQQVTLRCSPISGHKSVSWYQQVLGQGPQFIFQYYEKEERGRGNFPDRFSARQFPNYSSELNVNALLLGDSALYLCASSAGGHQPQHFGDGTRLSIL.